The present T cell receptor (beta chain) was sequenced within a study of T cell repertoires in cytomegalovirus infection. TCRdb independently ran MiXCR on the reads; one entry per CDR3 protein. This sample yields some 450,000 distinct CDR3 sequences, of which approximately 32% are seen a single time; roughly 13% belongs to the top ten. This clonotype was seen many times. Per germline, CDR1 SGHTA and CDR2 FQGNSA. This CDR3 contains 17 residues. Trimming left V 2 bases short and J 2 bases short, with 19 bases between. The receptor was isolated from a human donor in good health (CMV status not recorded). Some clones in this sample may be carry-over from other donors' samples. Sequencing was performed on PBMCs. V gene TRBV7-2 combines with J gene TRBJ2-7; a possible D gene is TRBD2 (6 bases). The CDR3: CASSLFRPIGTAYEQYF. In DNA form, the CDR3 reads TGTGCCAGCAGCTTATTCAGGCCCATCGGGACTGCCTACGAGCAGTACTTC.